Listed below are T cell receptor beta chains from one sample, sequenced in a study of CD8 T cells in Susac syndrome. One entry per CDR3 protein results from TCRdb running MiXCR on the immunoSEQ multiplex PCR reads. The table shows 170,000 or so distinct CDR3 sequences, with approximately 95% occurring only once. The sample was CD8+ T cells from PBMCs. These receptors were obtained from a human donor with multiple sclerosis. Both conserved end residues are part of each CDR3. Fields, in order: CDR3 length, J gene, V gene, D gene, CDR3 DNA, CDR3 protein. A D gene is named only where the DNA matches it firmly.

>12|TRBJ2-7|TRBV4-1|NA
TGCGCCAGCAGCCAAAACGGACCTGAGCAGTACTTC
CASSQNGPEQYF
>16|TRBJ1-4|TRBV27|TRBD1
TGTGCCAGCAGTCCCAATCCGGACAGGCGAACTGAAAAACTGTTTTTT
CASSPNPDRRTEKLFF
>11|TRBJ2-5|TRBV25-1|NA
TGTGCCAGCAGGGCCCAAGAGACCCAGTACTTC
CASRAQETQYF
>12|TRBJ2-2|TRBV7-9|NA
TGTGCCAGCACGCCCACCACCGGGGAGCTGTTTTTT
CASTPTTGELFF
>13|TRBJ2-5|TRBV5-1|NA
TGCGCCAGCAGCGCTAACCAATTAGAGACCCAGTACTTC
CASSANQLETQYF
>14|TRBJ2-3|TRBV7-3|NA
TGTGCCAGCAGCGGCATAGGGGGCACAGATACGCAGTATTTT
CASSGIGGTDTQYF
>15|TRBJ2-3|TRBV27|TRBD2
TGTGCCAGCAGTCGACCTAGCGGGAGGACAGATACGCAGTATTTT
CASSRPSGRTDTQYF
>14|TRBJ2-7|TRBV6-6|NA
TGTGCCAGCAGTTATATCGGAATGAACTACGAGCAGTACTTC
CASSYIGMNYEQYF
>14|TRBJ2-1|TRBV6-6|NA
TGTGCCAGCAGTTCCCCCGCCGATGTAAATGAGCAGTTCTTC
CASSSPADVNEQFF
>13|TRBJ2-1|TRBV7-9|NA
TGTGCCAGCAGACTTCTGGGCTACAATGAGCAGTTCTTC
CASRLLGYNEQFF
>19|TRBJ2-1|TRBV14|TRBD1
TGTGCCAGCAGCCAGCCGGGACAGGAATCTTCCAGCTCCTACAATGAGCAGTTCTTC
CASSQPGQESSSSYNEQFF
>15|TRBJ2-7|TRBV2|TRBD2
TGTGCCAGCACCTCAGGGACTAGCGGGATTGTCGAGCAGTACTTC
CASTSGTSGIVEQYF
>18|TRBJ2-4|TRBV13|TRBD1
TGTGCCAGCAGCCCAACGGGGGGACAGGGGGCTGCCAAAAACATTCAGTACTTC
CASSPTGGQGAAKNIQYF
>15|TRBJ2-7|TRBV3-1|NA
TGTGCCAGCAGCCAGGATACAGGGACCTCCTACGAGCAGTACTTC
CASSQDTGTSYEQYF